This note documents a single TCR beta chain sequence. The same CDR3 is also encoded by other DNA sequences in this sample. This table comes from immunoSEQ multiplex PCR, and its TCRdb copy is limited to in-frame clones, with some not included. The repertoire has some 2,000,000 clones, around 95% of them found once; the top ten carry around 0.13%. The data stem from a study of shared clonotypes between healthy human individuals. Germline V CDR1 and CDR2: SGHRS, YFSETQ. V lost 2 bases to trimming and J lost 5 bases; unmatched junction nucleotides: 3. This CDR3 region has 13 residues. The source is a man aged 18 to 30 in good health. This chain uses TRBV5-1 with TRBJ2-5; TRBD1 matches at 7 bases. The sample comprised naive CD4+ T cells sorted from blood. Noted subset: CD45RA+ positively selected. The CDR3 DNA follows: TGCGCCAGCAGCTTAGGGACAGTTGAGACCCAGTACTTC. It encodes CASSLGTVETQYF.